The subject of this entry is one T cell receptor (beta chain). Its antigen has not been determined. No clone much larger than this one lies a single base away; base qualities are absent. The data derive from a study of OX40 agonist ivuxolimab in advanced cancers. About the study as a whole: Ivuxolimab, which targeted the costimulatory receptor OX40 (CD134), was an agonistic, fully human IgG2 monoclonal antibody. The purpose of peripheral TCRbeta sequencing was to test whether ivuxolimab changed TCR sequence diversity and led to clonal T-cell expansion. Partial responses occurred in three dose-escalation patients, of whom one had hepatocellular carcinoma and two had cutaneous melanoma. Of the approximately 54 patients in dose escalation, some 19 had hepatocellular carcinoma, around 15 had melanoma, 9 had renal cell carcinoma and 9 had head and neck cancer. The paper covers the monotherapy dose-escalation part of the phase I ivuxolimab trial, which included N of about 56 patients. In the dose-escalation cohort, 82.7% of patients were male, and the mean age was 60 years with a range of roughly 20 to 85. Patients were allowed to have had prior anti-PD-1, anti-PD-L1 or anti-CTLA-4 therapy, and less than 45% of the dose-escalation patients had previously received checkpoint inhibitors. Intravenous ivuxolimab was administered to patients every 2 weeks at six dose levels: 0.01, 0.1, 0.3, 1.5, 3 and 10 mg/kg. The study at large found these results: Which antigens the clonally expanded peripheral T cells were specific for was not determined. After ivuxolimab, more expanded clones were found on average in CD8+ T cells than in CD4+ T cells. Partial responders in the 0.1-3.0 mg/kg groups had among the lowest normalized peripheral clonal expansion, especially among CD8+ T cells. Low levels of normalized T-cell clonal expansion were also seen in some patients who did not respond. At doses of 0.1 to 3.0 mg/kg, clonal expansion of both CD4+ and CD8+ T cells in blood was seen between baseline and week 6.

Patients with autoimmune disease history or receiving systemic immunosuppression were excluded from the trial. Peripheral blood for TCR sequencing was collected from all dose cohorts at baseline, on cycle 4 day 1, and on cycle 7 day 1. Samples came from an open-label, multicenter, first-in-human phase I dose-escalation trial of ivuxolimab. The trial enrolled adults with locally advanced or metastatic head and neck squamous cell, hepatocellular, melanoma or renal cell carcinoma. Before TCR sequencing, CD4+ T cells and CD8+ T cells were sorted from peripheral blood as separate populations. For sequencing of the TCRbeta CDR3 region, genomic DNA was extracted from the sorted cells. The immunoSEQ Assay was used to sequence the TCRbeta CDR3 regions. TCRdb took this table from immuneACCESS and kept in-frame rearrangements with V and J called. Such tables lack part of the clones; where checked against another copy, unresolved V genes explain under half of the gap, and the rest is unexplained. A total of more than 35,000 clones appear in this sample, more than 70% of them only once. Jointly, the top ten make up about 6.8% of the sample.

The clonotype comes from an adult with an advanced solid tumor such as melanoma, head and neck, liver or kidney cancer. Specimen: CD4+ or CD8+ T cells sorted from blood, collected in a trial of the OX40 agonist ivuxolimab.

The DNA is as follows: TGTGCCAGTAGTATAATGGGCGGCCAGGGGGTGTTTGGCTACACCTTC. This yields the protein CASSIMGGQGVFGYTF. Recombination connected TRBV19 to TRBJ1-2, and 7 bases in between align with TRBD1. Trimming takes 2 bases off V and 7 bases off J; junction bases not matched to a gene: 13. CDR1 and CDR2 are read off the germline V gene (reference sequence) as LNHDA and SQIVND. The cysteine opens and the phenylalanine closes a CDR3 of 16 amino acids. The entry retains the CDR3 DNA only, 48 bases that are in frame from base 1.